Listed below are T cell receptor beta chains from one sample, sequenced in a study of blood T cells in healthy people across ages. Via MiXCR, TCRdb re-called the 5' RACE reads, giving one row per CDR3 protein. The data contain about 700,000 distinct CDR3 sequences, approximately 30% of them singletons. The sequencing input was blood. The receptor source for this set is a woman over 75 in good health. CDR3s include the opening cysteine and the closing phenylalanine or tryptophan. Each record gives: D gene, J gene, V gene, clone size, CDR3 protein, CDR3 DNA. D genes are given only for firm matches. The size entry is marked missing in some rows and otherwise reads once, few, many or a size class.

-	TRBJ1-2	TRBV7-2	-	CASSLNRLLNYGYTF	TGTGCCAGCAGCTTAAACCGTCTCCTTAACTATGGCTACACCTTC
TRBD1	TRBJ2-5	TRBV13	many	CASRNRQGRKETQYF	TGTGCCAGCAGAAACAGACAGGGGCGAAAAGAGACCCAGTACTTC
-	TRBJ1-2	TRBV20-1	-	CSAPGVDYGYTF	TGCAGTGCGCCGGGGGTGGACTATGGCTACACCTTC
TRBD2	TRBJ2-3	TRBV7-8	-	CASSLFASGGTDTQYF	TGTGCCAGCAGTTTGTTTGCTAGCGGGGGCACAGATACGCAGTATTTT
-	TRBJ2-4	TRBV5-1	-	CASSLDDEMKRAKNIQYF	TGCGCCAGCAGCTTGGATGACGAGATGAAGCGGGCCAAAAACATTCAGTACTTC
-	TRBJ2-3	TRBV12-3/TRBV12-4	-	CASSLMSNGDTQYF	TGTGCCAGCAGTTTAATGTCTAATGGGGATACGCAGTATTTT
-	TRBJ1-6	TRBV12-3/TRBV12-4	few	CASSFEDYNSPPHF	TGTGCCAGCAGTTTCGAAGATTATAATTCGCCCCCCCACTTT
-	TRBJ2-3	TRBV20-1	-	CSAAGGGTDTQYF	TGCAGTGCTGCTGGGGGCGGCACAGATACGCAGTATTTT
-	TRBJ2-7	TRBV14	many	CASSQWAGGAYEQYF	TGTGCCAGCAGCCAATGGGCCGGGGGAGCCTACGAGCAGTACTTC
-	TRBJ2-1	TRBV7-3	many	CASSLFGGEQFF	TGTGCCAGCAGCTTATTTGGGGGTGAGCAGTTCTTC
-	TRBJ1-2	TRBV6-5	many	CASTTRQRSSHGYTF	TGTGCCAGCACTACAAGACAGCGGTCATCTCATGGCTACACCTTC
-	TRBJ1-5	TRBV11-2	few	CASSKEGQPQHF	TGTGCCAGCAGCAAGGAAGGACAGCCCCAGCATTTT
-	TRBJ1-1	TRBV7-2	-	CASSFSTHTEAFF	TGTGCCAGCAGCTTTAGTACGCACACTGAAGCTTTCTTT
TRBD1	TRBJ1-2	TRBV29-1	many	CSAEGQGAYGYTF	TGCAGCGCCGAGGGACAGGGAGCCTATGGCTACACCTTC
-	TRBJ2-7	TRBV20-1	-	CSARVEGGGSYEQYF	TGCAGTGCTAGAGTGGAGGGCGGAGGCTCCTACGAGCAGTACTTC
-	TRBJ1-4	TRBV5-1	-	CASSLRGSGATNEKLFF	TGCGCCAGCAGCCTGAGGGGGTCAGGTGCAACTAATGAAAAACTGTTTTTT
-	TRBJ2-2	TRBV28	few	CASSPPMAELFF	TGTGCCAGCAGTCCCCCCATGGCGGAGCTGTTTTTT
TRBD1	TRBJ2-2	TRBV7-6	-	CASSRMGQGAADTGERFF	TGTGCCAGCAGCCGGATGGGACAGGGGGCTGCGGACACCGGGGAGCGGTTTTTT
-	TRBJ2-3	TRBV20-1	-	CSARDLAEAADTQYF	TGCAGTGCTAGAGATTTGGCGGAGGCCGCAGATACGCAGTATTTT
TRBD1	TRBJ2-3	TRBV7-2	-	CASSLEAQGVFESTDTQYF	TGTGCCAGCAGCTTAGAAGCTCAGGGGGTGTTTGAAAGCACAGATACGCAGTATTTT
-	TRBJ2-2	TRBV7-3	many	CASSLTPTSATGELFF	TGTGCCAGCAGCTTAACGCCAACCTCGGCCACCGGGGAGCTGTTTTTT
-	TRBJ2-3	TRBV7-2	many	CASSLGTASTDTQYF	TGTGCCAGCAGCTTAGGTACAGCGAGCACAGATACGCAGTATTTT
TRBD1	TRBJ2-5	TRBV7-9	many	CASSLRTGMEETQYF	TGTGCCAGCAGCTTAAGGACAGGGATGGAAGAGACCCAGTACTTC
TRBD1	TRBJ1-4	TRBV6-1	-	CASRDRITATNEKLFF	TGTGCCAGCAGGGACAGGATAACAGCAACTAATGAAAAACTGTTTTTT
-	TRBJ2-1	TRBV7-2	once	CASSRNWVLGPNEQFF	TGTGCCAGCAGCCGCAATTGGGTCCTGGGGCCCAATGAGCAGTTCTTC
TRBD2	TRBJ2-5	TRBV11-2	-	CASSWGGGEETQYF	TGTGCCAGCAGCTGGGGCGGGGGGGAAGAGACCCAGTACTTC
TRBD2	TRBJ2-5	TRBV7-9	many	CASSLDRGGSQETQYF	TGTGCCAGCAGCTTAGATCGGGGGGGGTCTCAAGAGACCCAGTACTTC
TRBD2	TRBJ2-5	TRBV20-1	-	CSANPGLAVGETQYF	TGCAGTGCTAATCCGGGACTAGCCGTGGGGGAGACCCAGTACTTC
-	TRBJ2-7	TRBV7-2	many	CASSPYGGRNLYEQYF	TGTGCCAGCAGCCCTTACGGCGGGCGTAATCTCTACGAGCAGTACTTC
-	TRBJ2-1	TRBV5-1	-	CASSFAGTNEQFF	TGCGCCAGCAGCTTCGCCGGGACCAATGAGCAGTTCTTC
-	TRBJ1-1	TRBV6-5	-	CASSYWDGRRAFF	TGTGCCAGCAGTTATTGGGACGGCCGTCGAGCTTTCTTT
-	TRBJ2-1	TRBV6-2/TRBV6-3	once	CVSMAGGLNGQFF	TGTGTCAGCATGGCTGGGGGGTTGAATGGGCAGTTCTTC
-	TRBJ2-1	TRBV6-1	-	CASSEAGREQFF	TGTGCCAGCAGTGAAGCCGGCCGGGAGCAGTTCTTC
-	TRBJ2-7	TRBV11-3	-	CASSLGTQYEQYF	TGTGCCAGCAGCTTAGGGACGCAATACGAGCAGTACTTC
TRBD2	TRBJ2-1	TRBV28	few	CASSPRGLAVDNEQFF	TGTGCCAGCAGTCCCAGGGGACTAGCGGTCGACAATGAGCAGTTCTTC
TRBD2	TRBJ2-1	TRBV2	many	CASSPGLAGGQFF	TGTGCCAGCAGCCCGGGACTAGCGGGGGGGCAGTTCTTC
TRBD2	TRBJ2-7	TRBV7-9	-	CASSPSSGPYEQYF	TGTGCCAGCAGCCCCTCTAGCGGACCCTACGAGCAGTACTTC
TRBD1	TRBJ1-5	TRBV2	few	CASRDTGDQPRHF	TGTGCCAGCAGGGACACAGGGGATCAGCCCCGGCATTTT
-	TRBJ2-5	TRBV7-9	many	CASSLDGGQQETQYF	TGTGCCAGCAGCTTAGACGGGGGGCAACAAGAGACCCAGTACTTC
TRBD1	TRBJ2-3	TRBV27	many	CASSASRTGGWDTQYF	TGTGCCAGCAGTGCGTCCCGGACAGGGGGCTGGGATACGCAGTATTTT
TRBD2	TRBJ2-5	TRBV5-6	many	CASSRRGGEKTQYF	TGTGCCAGCAGTCGCCGGGGGGGCGAAAAGACCCAGTACTTC
TRBD2	TRBJ2-7	TRBV20-1	many	CSARDLRRGSYEQYF	TGCAGTGCTAGAGATCTGAGGCGGGGGTCCTACGAGCAGTACTTC
TRBD2	TRBJ2-5	TRBV20-1	many	CSSTSLGTQYF	TGCAGTTCGACTAGCTTGGGGACCCAGTACTTC
TRBD1	TRBJ1-5	TRBV7-9	many	CASSFWGGQGGNQPQHF	TGTGCCAGCAGCTTCTGGGGGGGACAGGGAGGCAATCAGCCCCAGCATTTT
TRBD1	TRBJ2-7	TRBV12-3/TRBV12-4	-	CASTKGGREQYF	TGTGCCAGCACTAAAGGGGGCCGCGAGCAGTACTTC
TRBD1	TRBJ1-6	TRBV12-3/TRBV12-4	-	CASSRQGSNNSPLHF	TGTGCCAGCTCCCGACAGGGAAGCAATAATTCACCCCTCCACTTT
-	TRBJ2-5	TRBV2	many	CASRRPSQETQYF	TGTGCCAGCAGAAGACCGAGCCAAGAGACCCAGTACTTC
TRBD1	TRBJ1-5	TRBV5-1	many	CASSPGQGAGQPQHF	TGCGCCAGCAGCCCCGGACAGGGGGCAGGGCAGCCCCAGCATTTT
TRBD2	TRBJ2-5	TRBV30	few	CAWSQRGAKETQYF	TGTGCCTGGAGCCAGCGGGGGGCAAAAGAGACCCAGTACTTC
TRBD2	TRBJ2-5	TRBV9	many	CASSVGGGSGVETQYF	TGTGCCAGCAGCGTAGGCGGTGGTAGCGGGGTCGAGACCCAGTACTTC
-	TRBJ1-5	TRBV24-1	-	CATKGRNSNQPQHF	TGTGCCACCAAGGGGCGAAATAGCAATCAGCCCCAGCATTTT
-	TRBJ1-2	TRBV30	-	CAGVELANYGYTF	TGTGCTGGGGTGGAGTTAGCTAACTATGGCTACACCTTC
-	TRBJ2-1	TRBV12-3/TRBV12-4	many	CASIRDGLGDNEQFF	TGTGCCAGCATCCGAGACGGATTAGGCGACAATGAGCAGTTCTTC
-	TRBJ2-7	TRBV7-3	many	CASSDGLLEEQYF	TGTGCCAGCAGCGACGGACTGCTGGAGGAGCAGTACTTC
TRBD2	TRBJ2-3	TRBV29-1	many	CSVTTSGGSYSTDTQYF	TGCAGCGTCACTACTAGCGGGGGGTCGTATAGCACAGATACGCAGTATTTT
TRBD1	TRBJ1-5	TRBV6-6	many	CASSPGQGAAGQPQHF	TGTGCCAGCAGTCCGGGACAGGGGGCGGCGGGTCAGCCCCAGCATTTT
-	TRBJ2-2	TRBV18	-	CASSPLGRGLNTGELFF	TGTGCCAGCTCACCACTTGGGCGGGGCCTGAACACCGGGGAGCTGTTTTTT
-	TRBJ1-5	TRBV6-2/TRBV6-3	few	CASWEGGLNQPQHF	TGTGCCAGCTGGGAGGGAGGTCTCAATCAGCCCCAGCATTTT
TRBD1	TRBJ2-5	TRBV13	-	CTSSFPRGRVGTQYF	TGTACCAGCAGCTTCCCCAGGGGGCGCGTTGGGACCCAGTACTTC
-	TRBJ2-3	TRBV3-1	-	CASSQDGAGRDTQYF	TGTGCCAGCAGCCAAGATGGAGCGGGCCGGGATACGCAGTATTTT